The source of this T cell receptor beta chain is a study of T cell repertoires in cytomegalovirus infection. TCRdb recomputed calls from the reads with MiXCR, one row per CDR3 protein. The sample carries about 180,000 distinct CDR3 sequences, 17% recorded once. This TCR was recovered from a human donor in good health (CMV status not recorded). Some clones in this sample may be carry-over from other donors' samples. The sequencing sample was made of CD8+ T cells from PBMCs.

The CDR3 DNA sequence: TGTGCCAGCAGCTTAGCCGGGGAGCGATACGAGCAGTACTTC. The encoded protein is CASSLAGERYEQYF. This rearrangement joins TRBV7-9 to TRBJ2-7; a possible D gene is TRBD2 (5 bases). Germline CDR1 and CDR2: SEHNR and FQNEAQ (reference sequence). V was cut by 0 bases and J by 4 bases, with 10 bases left in between. This CDR3 is 14 amino acids long.